This TCR beta chain was sequenced during a study of CD8+ T cells in alopecia areata. With 0 bases clipped from V and 3 bases from J, the junction kept 4 bases outside the gene matches. The V gene's germline CDR1 is NNHNN and CDR2 SYGAGS (reference sequence). The CDR3 totals 16 residues. CD4, CD8alpha, NKG2D, NKG2ACE and other markers guided sorting of pooled cutaneous lymph node cells. Note on this clone: Gene names follow the mouse nomenclature. The read finishes 4 residues shy of the CDR3 end, and the germline J gene is used to complete it.

Extraction of RNA preceded its reverse transcription into cDNA, which served as the sequencing template. Assay used: immunoSEQ multiplex PCR; TCRdb lists only in-frame clones, some missing. The table lists 290,000 or so clones, with no singletons. The TCR comes from a C3H/HeJ mouse with alopecia areata. The MHC haplotype of the strain is H2-k. The chain links TRBV13-2 to TRBJ2-2; 8 positions match TRBD2. The sequenced material came from CD4+ T cells sorted from a lymph node. CDR3 DNA, as far as it was read: TGTGCCAGCGGTGATGCTGGGGGGTTAGACACCGGG. Translation: CASGDAGGLDTG. The complete CDR3 reads CASGDAGGLDTGQLYF.